This is a list of T cell receptor beta chains from one sample in a study of blood T cell repertoires in COVID-19. Generated by immunoSEQ multiplex PCR, the TCRdb table keeps only in-frame clones and is missing some. The profile shows 150,000 or so clones, roughly 73% of them singletons. Input material: peripheral blood. The receptors come from a woman aged 45-59 years with active or convalescent COVID-19. Both conserved end residues are part of each CDR3. The order of the fields is J gene, clone size, D gene, V gene, CDR3 protein, CDR3 DNA. The D gene is left open where the match is weak. Size is stated for part of the rows, as once, few or many counts, or as a class when the clone is expanded.

j_call: TRBJ2-7; clone_size: .; d_call: .; v_call: TRBV19; cdr3_aa: CASSIERGNEQYF; cdr3_nt: TGTGCCAGTAGTATAGAGAGGGGGAACGAGCAGTACTTC
j_call: TRBJ1-5; clone_size: few; d_call: TRBD1; v_call: TRBV7-9; cdr3_aa: CASSPDRGSNQPQHF; cdr3_nt: TGTGCCAGCAGCCCGGACAGGGGGAGCAATCAGCCCCAGCATTTT
j_call: TRBJ2-1; clone_size: .; d_call: .; v_call: TRBV14; cdr3_aa: CASSPVAPLGYNEQFF; cdr3_nt: TGTGCCAGCAGCCCAGTCGCCCCACTAGGTTACAATGAGCAGTTCTTC
j_call: TRBJ1-3; clone_size: .; d_call: TRBD1; v_call: TRBV5-6; cdr3_aa: CASSLAMTGTGNTIYF; cdr3_nt: TGTGCCAGCAGCTTGGCGATGACAGGGACTGGAAACACCATATATTTT
j_call: TRBJ1-6; clone_size: .; d_call: TRBD1; v_call: TRBV19; cdr3_aa: CASRDGQGSSSYNSPLHF; cdr3_nt: TGTGCCAGTAGGGATGGACAGGGCTCAAGCTCCTATAATTCACCCCTCCACTTT
j_call: TRBJ1-6; clone_size: .; d_call: TRBD1; v_call: TRBV7-3; cdr3_aa: CASNPKGTGDSSPLHF; cdr3_nt: TGTGCCAGCAACCCGAAAGGGACAGGGGACAGTTCACCCCTCCACTTT
j_call: TRBJ2-7; clone_size: .; d_call: TRBD1; v_call: TRBV2; cdr3_aa: CASSDATGGSYEQYF; cdr3_nt: TGTGCCAGCAGTGATGCGACAGGGGGTTCCTACGAGCAGTACTTC
j_call: TRBJ2-7; clone_size: .; d_call: TRBD2; v_call: TRBV28; cdr3_aa: CASSLRLAGVEQYF; cdr3_nt: TGTGCCAGCAGTTTAAGACTAGCGGGAGTTGAGCAGTACTTC
j_call: TRBJ1-3; clone_size: .; d_call: TRBD1; v_call: TRBV5-1; cdr3_aa: CASSLAGQGRSNTIYF; cdr3_nt: TGCGCCAGCAGCTTGGCGGGACAGGGGCGCAGCAACACCATATATTTT
j_call: TRBJ1-2; clone_size: .; d_call: TRBD1; v_call: TRBV5-4; cdr3_aa: CASSLETRTGVYYGYTF; cdr3_nt: TGTGCCAGCAGCTTGGAGACGAGGACAGGGGTGTATTATGGCTACACCTTC
j_call: TRBJ2-3; clone_size: .; d_call: .; v_call: TRBV7-8; cdr3_aa: CASSPGQTDTQYF; cdr3_nt: TGTGCCAGCAGTCCCGGACAAACAGATACGCAGTATTTT
j_call: TRBJ2-3; clone_size: .; d_call: .; v_call: TRBV30; cdr3_aa: CAWSYDITDTQYF; cdr3_nt: TGTGCCTGGAGTTATGACATAACAGATACGCAGTATTTT
j_call: TRBJ1-3; clone_size: .; d_call: .; v_call: TRBV18; cdr3_aa: CASSPRRVSGNTIYF; cdr3_nt: TGTGCCAGCTCACCTAGGAGGGTCTCTGGAAACACCATATATTTT
j_call: TRBJ1-2; clone_size: once; d_call: TRBD1; v_call: TRBV30; cdr3_aa: CAWSPDRAYGYTF; cdr3_nt: TGTGCCTGGAGTCCGGACAGGGCTTATGGCTACACCTTC
j_call: TRBJ2-1; clone_size: .; d_call: TRBD2; v_call: TRBV2; cdr3_aa: CARGGSGGARLANEQFF; cdr3_nt: TGTGCCAGGGGAGGTAGCGGGGGGGCGAGACTGGCCAATGAGCAGTTCTTC
j_call: TRBJ2-3; clone_size: few; d_call: .; v_call: TRBV4-3; cdr3_aa: CASSLREWRGIPDTQYF; cdr3_nt: TGCGCCAGCAGCCTTCGGGAATGGAGGGGAATCCCAGATACGCAGTATTTT
j_call: TRBJ1-1; clone_size: .; d_call: TRBD1; v_call: TRBV7-2; cdr3_aa: CASTLQGATEAFF; cdr3_nt: TGTGCCAGCACCCTTCAGGGGGCCACTGAAGCTTTCTTT
j_call: TRBJ2-2; clone_size: .; d_call: .; v_call: TRBV9; cdr3_aa: CASSDDRDGELFF; cdr3_nt: TGTGCCAGCAGCGACGATCGGGACGGGGAGCTGTTTTTT
j_call: TRBJ1-1; clone_size: .; d_call: TRBD1; v_call: TRBV6-5; cdr3_aa: CASSYSGQKNTEAFF; cdr3_nt: TGTGCCAGCAGTTACTCGGGACAGAAGAACACTGAAGCTTTCTTT
j_call: TRBJ1-2; clone_size: .; d_call: .; v_call: TRBV30; cdr3_aa: CAWSVRGRAGTF; cdr3_nt: TGTGCCTGGAGTGTACGAGGCAGGGCTGGCACCTTC
j_call: TRBJ1-2; clone_size: once; d_call: .; v_call: TRBV4-3; cdr3_aa: CASSQEAPLDPGIYGYTF; cdr3_nt: TGCGCCAGCAGCCAAGAGGCGCCCCTCGACCCAGGAATCTATGGCTACACCTTC
j_call: TRBJ2-2; clone_size: .; d_call: TRBD2; v_call: TRBV4-2; cdr3_aa: CASSHGRLADNTGELFF; cdr3_nt: TGTGCCAGCAGCCATGGCAGACTAGCGGACAACACCGGGGAGCTGTTTTTT
j_call: TRBJ2-3; clone_size: .; d_call: TRBD2; v_call: TRBV7-6; cdr3_aa: CASSLAILAGSRGDTQYF; cdr3_nt: TGTGCCAGCAGCTTAGCGATACTAGCGGGGTCCCGGGGAGATACGCAGTATTTT
j_call: TRBJ1-5; clone_size: .; d_call: .; v_call: TRBV21-1; cdr3_aa: CASSAPGGGAGQPQHF; cdr3_nt: TGTGCCAGCAGCGCTCCGGGGGGAGGGGCGGGTCAGCCCCAGCATTTT
j_call: TRBJ2-2; clone_size: few; d_call: TRBD1; v_call: TRBV28; cdr3_aa: CASSQDRGGTGELFF; cdr3_nt: TGTGCCAGCAGCCAGGACAGGGGCGGCACCGGGGAGCTGTTTTTT
j_call: TRBJ2-3; clone_size: many; d_call: TRBD2; v_call: TRBV7-3; cdr3_aa: CASSPYPSGRGSDTQYF; cdr3_nt: TGTGCCAGCAGCCCCTATCCTAGCGGGAGGGGGTCCGATACGCAGTATTTT
j_call: TRBJ2-3; clone_size: once; d_call: TRBD2; v_call: TRBV28; cdr3_aa: CASSPSGRAMDTQYF; cdr3_nt: TGTGCCAGCAGTCCGAGCGGGAGGGCCATGGATACGCAGTATTTT
j_call: TRBJ1-6; clone_size: .; d_call: .; v_call: TRBV30; cdr3_aa: CAWRGANSPLHF; cdr3_nt: TGTGCCTGGAGGGGGGCAAATTCACCCCTCCACTTT
j_call: TRBJ1-2; clone_size: .; d_call: TRBD1; v_call: TRBV20-1; cdr3_aa: CSADRAGGYTF; cdr3_nt: TGCAGTGCTGACAGGGCCGGTGGCTACACCTTC
j_call: TRBJ1-1; clone_size: few; d_call: .; v_call: TRBV6-2/TRBV6-3; cdr3_aa: CASSHPGEGVTEAFF; cdr3_nt: TGTGCCAGCAGTCACCCAGGCGAGGGGGTCACTGAAGCTTTCTTT
j_call: TRBJ2-7; clone_size: .; d_call: TRBD2; v_call: TRBV6-2/TRBV6-3; cdr3_aa: CASSYAPSVVAGTYEQYF; cdr3_nt: TGTGCCAGCAGTTACGCCCCTTCTGTCGTAGCGGGTACCTACGAGCAGTACTTC
j_call: TRBJ1-6; clone_size: .; d_call: .; v_call: TRBV6-5; cdr3_aa: CASCWGPGSPLHF; cdr3_nt: TGTGCCAGCTGTTGGGGGCCGGGGTCACCCCTCCACTTT
j_call: TRBJ2-7; clone_size: .; d_call: TRBD1; v_call: TRBV10-3; cdr3_aa: CAISATGAGNYEQYF; cdr3_nt: TGTGCCATCAGTGCTACAGGGGCCGGAAACTACGAGCAGTACTTC
j_call: TRBJ2-1; clone_size: .; d_call: TRBD2; v_call: TRBV9; cdr3_aa: CASTPDPGGLNEQFF; cdr3_nt: TGTGCCAGCACCCCAGACCCGGGGGGGCTCAATGAGCAGTTCTTC
j_call: TRBJ1-1; clone_size: .; d_call: TRBD1; v_call: TRBV29-1; cdr3_aa: CSTRTGGGTEAFF; cdr3_nt: TGCAGCACCCGGACAGGGGGAGGTACTGAAGCTTTCTTT
j_call: TRBJ1-5; clone_size: .; d_call: TRBD1; v_call: TRBV6-2/TRBV6-3; cdr3_aa: CASSPGTVNQPQHF; cdr3_nt: TGTGCCAGCAGTCCCGGGACAGTCAATCAGCCCCAGCATTTT
j_call: TRBJ1-1; clone_size: .; d_call: TRBD1; v_call: TRBV30; cdr3_aa: CAWGTGGEAFF; cdr3_nt: TGTGCCTGGGGCACAGGGGGCGAAGCTTTCTTT
j_call: TRBJ2-7; clone_size: .; d_call: TRBD2; v_call: TRBV3-1/TRBV3-2; cdr3_aa: CASSRDGTTTYEQYF; cdr3_nt: TGTGCCAGCAGCCGAGACGGGACTACTACCTACGAGCAGTACTTC
j_call: TRBJ1-3; clone_size: .; d_call: TRBD1; v_call: TRBV29-1; cdr3_aa: CSVDTGGYTGNTIYF; cdr3_nt: TGCAGCGTTGACACAGGGGGCTATACAGGAAACACCATATATTTT
j_call: TRBJ1-2; clone_size: .; d_call: TRBD1; v_call: TRBV29-1; cdr3_aa: CSVRDRGRGYTF; cdr3_nt: TGCAGCGTACGGGACAGGGGGCGCGGCTACACCTTC
j_call: TRBJ2-7; clone_size: .; d_call: TRBD2; v_call: TRBV4-2; cdr3_aa: CASTGGVAGVSDEQYF; cdr3_nt: TGTGCCAGCACCGGGGGGGTAGCGGGAGTAAGTGACGAGCAGTACTTC
j_call: TRBJ2-4; clone_size: many; d_call: .; v_call: TRBV30; cdr3_aa: CAWSVSGTLLAKNIQYF; cdr3_nt: TGTGCCTGGAGTGTATCTGGGACTCTCTTAGCCAAAAACATTCAGTACTTC
j_call: TRBJ1-4; clone_size: .; d_call: TRBD1; v_call: TRBV7-3; cdr3_aa: CASSPWTGVIEKLFF; cdr3_nt: TGTGCCAGCAGCCCCTGGACAGGAGTTATTGAAAAACTGTTTTTT
j_call: TRBJ2-5; clone_size: .; d_call: .; v_call: TRBV9; cdr3_aa: CASSPNFGRPRETQYF; cdr3_nt: TGTGCCAGCAGCCCCAATTTTGGGAGACCCCGAGAGACCCAGTACTTC
j_call: TRBJ1-1; clone_size: .; d_call: .; v_call: TRBV14; cdr3_aa: CASSLGGGTEAFF; cdr3_nt: TGTGCCAGCAGCCTCGGGGGGGGCACTGAAGCTTTCTTT
j_call: TRBJ1-3; clone_size: .; d_call: TRBD1; v_call: TRBV9; cdr3_aa: CASSVVGQAGNTIYF; cdr3_nt: TGTGCCAGCAGCGTAGTCGGACAGGCTGGAAACACCATATATTTT
j_call: TRBJ2-1; clone_size: .; d_call: .; v_call: TRBV21-1; cdr3_aa: CASSKSAATYNEQFF; cdr3_nt: TGTGCCAGCAGCAAATCCGCGGCAACCTACAATGAGCAGTTCTTC
j_call: TRBJ1-1; clone_size: .; d_call: TRBD1; v_call: TRBV7-3; cdr3_aa: CASSLGQGTEAFF; cdr3_nt: TGTGCCAGCAGCCTCGGACAGGGCACTGAAGCTTTCTTT
j_call: TRBJ2-3; clone_size: .; d_call: TRBD2; v_call: TRBV7-9; cdr3_aa: CASSLLAGTDTQYF; cdr3_nt: TGTGCCAGCAGCTTACTAGCGGGCACAGATACGCAGTATTTT
j_call: TRBJ1-2; clone_size: once; d_call: TRBD1; v_call: TRBV12-3/TRBV12-4; cdr3_aa: CASSRDRVYGYTF; cdr3_nt: TGTGCCAGCAGCCGCGACAGGGTCTATGGCTACACCTTC
j_call: TRBJ2-3; clone_size: .; d_call: TRBD2; v_call: TRBV10-3; cdr3_aa: CAISEALAGGTDTQYF; cdr3_nt: TGTGCCATCAGTGAAGCCCTAGCGGGGGGCACAGATACGCAGTATTTT
j_call: TRBJ2-5; clone_size: few; d_call: TRBD1; v_call: TRBV7-9; cdr3_aa: CASSRDRGPETQYF; cdr3_nt: TGTGCCAGCAGCCGGGACAGGGGGCCAGAGACCCAGTACTTC
j_call: TRBJ1-1; clone_size: .; d_call: .; v_call: TRBV15; cdr3_aa: CATSRDYLQDTEAFF; cdr3_nt: TGTGCCACCAGCAGAGATTATCTACAGGACACTGAAGCTTTCTTT
j_call: TRBJ2-3; clone_size: .; d_call: TRBD2; v_call: TRBV30; cdr3_aa: CAWGEGGTDTQYF; cdr3_nt: TGTGCCTGGGGGGAGGGCGGGACAGATACGCAGTATTTT
j_call: TRBJ2-7; clone_size: .; d_call: .; v_call: TRBV20-1; cdr3_aa: CSARSTYEQYF; cdr3_nt: TGCAGTGCTAGATCCACCTACGAGCAGTACTTC